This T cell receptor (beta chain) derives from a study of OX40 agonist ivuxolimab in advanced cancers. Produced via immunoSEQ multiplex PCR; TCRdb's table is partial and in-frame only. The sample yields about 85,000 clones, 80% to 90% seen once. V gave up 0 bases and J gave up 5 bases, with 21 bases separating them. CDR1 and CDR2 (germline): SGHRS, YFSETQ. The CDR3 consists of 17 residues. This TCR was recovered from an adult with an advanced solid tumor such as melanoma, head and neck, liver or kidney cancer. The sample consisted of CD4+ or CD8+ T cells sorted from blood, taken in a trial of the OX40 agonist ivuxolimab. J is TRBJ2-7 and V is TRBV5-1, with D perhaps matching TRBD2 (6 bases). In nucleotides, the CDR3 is TGCGCCAGCAGCTTGGGGGGAGGTGCCCCGCACTTGGACGAGCAGTACTTC. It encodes CASSLGGGAPHLDEQYF.